This passage covers 20 T cell receptor beta chains from one sample sequenced in a study of Graves' ophthalmopathy and Graves' hyperthyroidism. The authors amplified TCR beta CDR3 regions from RNA transcripts. Following a first-round RT-PCR that used HTBI primers, a second-round multiplex PCR was carried out. Each CDR3 protein is one row after TCRdb ran MiXCR on the multiplex PCR reads. The sample has roughly 400,000 distinct CDR3 sequences; approximately 15% are singletons. Sequenced: peripheral blood. Receptors were obtained from a woman aged 18-29 years with stable Graves' hyperthyroidism.

The chain has TRBV2 and TRBJ1-1, with D unresolved. The V end lost 4 bases, the J end lost 0 bases, and 9 bases lay between the germline ends. Germline V CDR1 and CDR2: SNHLY, FYNNEI. The length of the CDR3 is 14 residues. CDR3 protein: CASSVYLMNTEAFF. The DNA of the CDR3 is TGTGCCAGCAGTGTTTATTTAATGAACACTGAAGCTTTCTTT.

This clonotype was found a few times. The rearrangement links TRBV24-1 to TRBJ2-5; the match to TRBD1 covers 7 bases. This CDR3 comprises 15 residues. The J segment lost 2 bases and the V segment lost 3 bases, leaving 5 bases of the junction unmatched. Germline V lookup: CDR1 KGHDR, CDR2 SFDVKD. CDR3 sequence reads: CATSDTRGQQETQYF. CDR3 nucleotide sequence: TGTGCCACCAGTGATACCCGGGGACAGCAAGAGACCCAGTACTTC.

The sample holds many counts of this clonotype. This chain connects TRBV29-1 to TRBJ2-7; perhaps TRBD2 as D (6 bases). Trimming cost V 4 bases and J 4 bases, with 20 bases left between them. The CDR3 length is 15 residues. Germline loops: CDR1 SQVTM, CDR2 ANQGSEA. The CDR3 spells CSVAGVGGSYYEQYF. The CDR3 DNA follows: TGCAGCGTTGCAGGCGTCGGGGGTTCTTATTACGAGCAGTACTTC.

In this sample, this clonotype turned up a few times. The chain employs TRBV11-3 and TRBJ1-2, with 8 nucleotides matching TRBD1. There are 15 residues in the CDR3. Trimming at V came to 3 bases and at J to 4 bases, leaving 7 bases not matched to a gene. CDR1 and CDR2 (germline): SGHNT, YENEEA. In DNA, the CDR3 is TGTGCCAGCAGCTTTATGTGGCAGGGGGCCTATGGCTACACCTTC. Protein: CASSFMWQGAYGYTF.

This clonotype was seen ten or more times. This sequence joins TRBV24-1 and TRBJ1-1, with TRBD1 as a possible D gene (5 bases). The V end was cut by 4 bases, the J end by 8 bases, with 13 bases between. Per the germline V gene, CDR1 is KGHDR and CDR2 is SFDVKD. There are 13 residues in the CDR3. CDR3 sequence: CATSDRDRIEAFF. CDR3 DNA: TGTGCCACCAGTGACCGAGACAGAATCGAAGCTTTCTTT.

The chain carries TRBV12-3 or TRBV12-4 and TRBJ1-5; TRBD1 matches 9 bases. The V and J ends lost 10 bases and 3 bases, in that order; junction bases with no gene match: 7. The length of the CDR3 is 14 residues. The CDR3 region has the DNA TGTGCCATCGCCCGGGACAGGGACAATCAGCCCCAGCATTTT. Protein product: CAIARDRDNQPQHF.

In its sample, this clonotype was seen a few times. The chain couples TRBV6-2 or TRBV6-3 to TRBJ1-2; possible D gene TRBD1, 5 bases. The CDR3 spans 13 residues. V shed 7 bases and J shed 4 bases, with 13 bases lying between them. Germline lookup yields CDR1 MNHEY and CDR2 SVGEGT. The CDR3 region is CASTQADSYGYTF. CDR3 in DNA: TGTGCCAGCACCCAAGCCGACAGCTATGGCTACACCTTC.

Ten or more counts support this clonotype. The chain carries TRBV12-3 or TRBV12-4 and TRBJ1-2; D is perhaps TRBD1 (6 bases). V lost 7 bases to trimming and J lost 7 bases, with 19 bases between them. This CDR3 is built from 14 residues. This chain's CDR3 is CASTPGHPGGGYTF. The CDR3 DNA reads as TGTGCCAGCACCCCGGGACATCCGGGGGGTGGCTACACCTTC.

A word on this clonotype: A much larger clonotype is one base distant, so this may be a read error. Since the CDR3 does not end with the conserved phenylalanine or tryptophan, this likely comes from a read error. This chain joins TRBV7-9 and TRBJ1-1; D call uncertain. Germline CDR1 and CDR2: SEHNR and FQNEAQ (reference sequence). CDR3 size: 14 residues. Between the trimmed V and J ends, which lost 0 bases and 6 bases, there was a span of 11 bases. For the CDR3, the DNA is TGTGCCAGCAGCTTAGCGTTGAAGGCCTCTGAAGCTTTCGTT. The encoded protein is CASSLALKASEAFV.

The chain carries TRBV29-1 and TRBJ2-7, with D uncertain. The CDR3 runs to 10 residues. V was trimmed by 5 bases and J by 4 bases, leaving 6 bases between them. Germline lookup yields CDR1 SQVTM and CDR2 ANQGSEA. The CDR3 nucleotides are TGCAGCGTTCTAAGTTACGAGCAGTACTTC. Translating it yields CSVLSYEQYF.

This clonotype was counted ten times or more. The chain joins TRBV5-6 to TRBJ2-5, with 12 bases identical to TRBD1. The length of the CDR3 is 16 residues. V was clipped by 4 bases and J by 5 bases; unmatched bases: 9. Per germline, CDR1 SGHDT and CDR2 YYEEEE. As DNA, the CDR3 is TGTGCCAGCAGCAGACCCGGGACAGGGGGCTTGGAGACCCAGTACTTC. It codes for CASSRPGTGGLETQYF.

This clonotype came up many times. V gene TRBV18 combines with J gene TRBJ1-2, with D possibly being TRBD1 (6 bases). Germline CDR1 and CDR2: KGHSH and LQKENI. V lost 3 bases to trimming and J lost 0 bases, with 8 bases between them. This CDR3 contains 14 residues. CDR3 sequence: CASSPTGSNYGYTF. In DNA form, the CDR3 reads TGTGCCAGCTCACCGACAGGATCTAACTATGGCTACACCTTC.

The chain links TRBV4-2 to TRBJ1-3; maybe TRBD1 (6 bases). There are 16 residues in the CDR3. CDR1 is LGHNA and CDR2 is YNFKEQ in the germline V gene. V was shortened by 0 bases and J by 0 bases, with 9 bases between the two germline ends. This CDR3 is CASSQDRGISGNTIYF. The CDR3 coding sequence is TGTGCCAGCAGCCAAGACAGGGGTATCTCTGGAAACACCATATATTTT.

There are a few counts of this clonotype. The rearrangement joins TRBV6-2 or TRBV6-3 to TRBJ1-5; a weak D match, TRBD1 (6 bases). V was shortened by 4 bases and J by 6 bases, with 13 bases between the two germline ends. The germline V gene has CDR1 MNHEY and CDR2 SVGEGT. The CDR3 consists of 14 residues. The CDR3 DNA sequence: TGTGCCAGCAGTTTAACAGGGAGGGTTCAGCCCCAGCATTTT. Translated: CASSLTGRVQPQHF.

This clonotype was detected only a few times. The J gene is TRBJ1-1, the V gene TRBV7-9, with D unresolved. Germline V gene data show CDR1 as SEHNR and CDR2 as FQNEAQ (reference sequence). V shed 1 base and J shed 1 base, with 10 bases lying between them. The CDR3 is made up of 15 amino acids. Here the CDR3 DNA reads TGTGCCAGCAGCTTAGTAGGTACGGGGAACACTGAAGCTTTCTTT. Translating it yields CASSLVGTGNTEAFF.

This clonotype was counted many times. The chain combines TRBV14 with TRBJ2-7, with 8 nucleotides matching TRBD1. The V gene's germline CDR1 is SGHDN and CDR2 FVKESK. This CDR3 contains 15 residues. Trimming cost V 2 bases and J 6 bases; bases outside gene matches: 9. CDR3 in amino acids: CASSQTQGVASEQYF. The CDR3 DNA sequence: TGTGCCAGCAGCCAAACACAGGGGGTCGCCTCCGAGCAGTACTTC. Supplemented by reference TRBV14 and TRBJ2-7, the full variable domain reads EAGVTQFPSHSVIEKGQTVTLRCDPISGHDNLYWYRRVMGKEIKFLLHFVKESKQDESGMPNNRFLAERTGGTYSTLKVQPAELEDSGVYFCASSQTQGVASEQYFGPGTRLTVT.

This clonotype was detected many times. The V call is TRBV28, the J call TRBJ2-7; D is unresolved. The length of the CDR3 is 11 residues. V lost 2 bases, J lost 6 bases, and 5 bases lay in between. Germline CDR1 reads MDHEN; CDR2 reads SYDVKM. The CDR3 protein is CASSLLVEQYF. CDR3 sequence (DNA): TGTGCCAGCAGTTTACTCGTCGAGCAGTACTTC. The entire variable domain, with the rest obtained from reference TRBV28 and TRBJ2-7, is as follows: DVKVTQSSRYLVKRTGEKVFLECVQDMDHENMFWYRQDPGLGLRLIYFSYDVKMKEKGDIPEGYSVSREKKERFSLILESASTNQTSMYLCASSLLVEQYFGPGTRLTVT.

This clonotype has ten or more counts. V gene TRBV6-2 or TRBV6-3 combines with J gene TRBJ1-1; 10 positions agree with TRBD1. The J segment lost 6 bases and the V segment lost 5 bases, leaving 9 bases of the junction unmatched. The CDR3 has 15 residues. The germline V gene encodes CDR1 MNHEY and CDR2 SVGEGT. The CDR3 loop is CASSQRQGAYAEAFF. CDR3 DNA sequence: TGTGCCAGCAGTCAGAGACAGGGGGCTTACGCTGAAGCTTTCTTT.

This clonotype was recorded many times. The chain combines TRBV12-3 or TRBV12-4 with TRBJ1-2; D is possibly TRBD1 (5 bases). V lost 2 bases, J lost 7 bases, and 14 bases lay in between. The CDR3 contains 14 residues. CDR3 nucleotides: TGTGCCAGCAGTTTAACGTCAGGGTTAGCTGGCTACACCTTC. This gives the protein CASSLTSGLAGYTF.

This clonotype has a count of ten or more. J is TRBJ2-7 and V is TRBV2, with TRBD1 identical over 7 bases. The CDR3 covers 14 residues. CDR1 SNHLY and CDR2 FYNNEI come from the germline V gene. After removal of 6 bases from V and 2 bases from J, the junction contained 7 bases not matched to a gene. The CDR3 sequence: CASSTDRVPYEQYF. Written as DNA, the CDR3 is TGTGCCAGCAGCACAGACAGGGTACCCTACGAGCAGTACTTC. The full variable domain, with the rest looked up from reference TRBV2 and TRBJ2-7, is EPEVTQTPSHQVTQMGQEVILRCVPISNHLYFYWYRQILGQKVEFLVSFYNNEISEKSEIFDDQFSVERPDGSNFTLKIRSTKLEDSAMYFCASSTDRVPYEQYFGPGTRLTVT.